This T cell receptor (beta chain) was observed in a study of human T cells and chemical hapten exposure. Turning to this clonotype: Its cognate antigen is unknown.

The V and J ends lost 5 bases and 5 bases, in that order; junction bases with no gene match: 7. Germline V gene sequence: CDR1 MDHEN, CDR2 SYDVKM. The CDR3 loop spans 14 amino acids. MiXCR was run by TCRdb on the RACE reads, yielding one entry per CDR3 protein. The sample lists 80,000 to 100,000 distinct CDR3 sequences; roughly 12% were seen once. Time point here: patch test 1, 2 weeks after DPC sensitization. Treatment of the sample: therapeutic diphenylcyclopropenone sensitization with weekly scalp DPC. Regarding the study as a whole: Relative to controls, expanded TCRs formed significantly more large CDR3 similarity clusters.

Sequencing used whole blood, obtained in connection with sensitization to the hapten diphenylcyclopropenone (DPC). J is TRBJ2-7 and V is TRBV28; 9 nucleotides align to TRBD1. This receptor was taken from a woman aged 35 to 49 with alopecia areata. Some clones in this sample may be carry-over from other donors' samples. The CDR3 is CASSTPGQGNEQYF. The CDR3 coding sequence is TGTGCCAGCAGTACTCCGGGACAGGGTAACGAGCAGTACTTC.